A single sample gave rise to the 31 T cell receptor beta chains below, sequenced in a study of CD8 T cells in Susac syndrome (dated by TCRdb to between 2018 and 2021). Libraries were constructed by the immunoSEQ multiplex PCR assay. RNA was extracted using the RNeasy kit, and about 0.5 to 1 microgram was reverse transcribed with random hexamers. TCRdb reprocessing: public reads trimmed at Q25 with fastp, clones called with MiXCR, in-frame beta chains kept. Every CDR3 protein is listed once, alongside the most common genes and DNA of its rows. Across this sample there are fewer than 80,000 distinct CDR3 sequences, with roughly 94% seen only once. The ten most abundant clones make up 0.24% of the sample. The sample taken for sequencing was CD8+ T cells from PBMCs. These receptors all stem from a human donor in good health.

This clonotype was counted between two and nine times. The chain recombines TRBV6-6 with TRBJ2-7; D unclear. Trimming removed 8 bases from V and 2 bases from J, with 4 bases in between. CDR3 size: 10 residues. The V gene's germline CDR1 is MNHNY and CDR2 SVGAGI (reference sequence). CDR3 in amino acids: CASGTYEQYF. DNA of the CDR3: TGTGCCAGCGGTACCTACGAGCAGTACTTC.

V is TRBV11-1 and J is TRBJ2-7; 10 positions agree with TRBD1. Germline trimming cut 1 base from V and 6 bases from J; bases unmatched to any gene: 6. The CDR3 runs to 15 residues. Per the germline V gene, CDR1 is SGHAT and CDR2 is FQDESV (reference sequence). The CDR3 region is CASSLVGQGHGEQYF. As DNA, the CDR3 is TGTGCCAGCAGCTTAGTGGGACAGGGGCATGGCGAGCAGTACTTC.

The chain combines TRBV4-3 with TRBJ1-1, with unresolved D. This CDR3 spans 16 amino acids. The germline gives CDR1 LGHNA, CDR2 YSLEER. Trimming removed 0 bases from V and 1 base from J, with 12 bases in between. The CDR3 DNA reads TGCGCCAGCAGCCAAGATGGGGAGGGCACGAACACTGAAGCTTTCTTT. Protein sequence: CASSQDGEGTNTEAFF.

This clonotype was detected once. The rearrangement links TRBV11-1 to TRBJ2-2; D gene unclear. Trimming pared 5 bases from V and 7 bases from J, leaving 11 bases between. CDR3 length equals 13 residues. Germline V gene data show CDR1 as SGHAT and CDR2 as FQDESV (reference sequence). As DNA, the CDR3 is TGTGCCAGCAGCCCCGGCCCGGGCGGGGAGCTGTTTTTT. It is translated as CASSPGPGGELFF.

The chain employs TRBV29-1 and TRBJ2-2; 7 bases agree with TRBD1. This CDR3 has 14 residues. The germline V gene encodes CDR1 SQVTM and CDR2 ANQGSEA. After removal of 6 bases from V and 6 bases from J, the junction contained 10 bases not matched to a gene. In DNA form, the CDR3 reads TGCAGCGTACCCCTGACAGGGAGAGCCGGGGAGCTGTTTTTT. It encodes CSVPLTGRAGELFF.

This chain uses TRBV12-3 or TRBV12-4 with TRBJ2-7; 7 nucleotides match TRBD1. With V trimmed by 5 bases and J by 4 bases, 14 bases remained unmatched. CDR3 size: 16 residues. In DNA, the CDR3 is TGTGCCAGCAGTGCATCCCCGACAGGGCCTTTTTACGAGCAGTACTTC. Translation gives CASSASPTGPFYEQYF.

This chain connects TRBV19 to TRBJ1-1; D is uncertain. The CDR3 totals 12 residues. V was cut by 11 bases and J by 1 base, with 11 bases left in between. Germline loops: CDR1 LNHDA, CDR2 SQIVND (reference sequence). The CDR3 loop is CACRAGNTEAFF. CDR3 in DNA: TGTGCCTGCCGGGCCGGGAACACTGAAGCTTTCTTT.

This rearrangement joins TRBV7-9 to TRBJ1-1; perhaps TRBD1 as D (5 bases). The V gene's germline CDR1 is SEHNR and CDR2 FQNEAQ (reference sequence). The V end lost 4 bases, the J end lost 2 bases, and 14 bases lay between the germline ends. This CDR3 is 15 amino acids long. The CDR3 loop reads CASSSMEGLNTEAFF. The CDR3 nucleotides are TGTGCCAGCAGCTCGATGGAGGGGCTTAACACTGAAGCTTTCTTT.

The chain is built from TRBV7-9 and TRBJ2-1, with D possibly being TRBD2 (6 bases). Trimming cost V 5 bases and J 4 bases, with 12 bases left between them. Germline V gene data show CDR1 as SEHNR and CDR2 as FQNEAQ (reference sequence). This CDR3 has 14 amino acids. Here the CDR3 reads CASSARDLYNEQFF. The CDR3 DNA follows: TGTGCCAGCAGCGCGCGGGACTTATACAATGAGCAGTTCTTC.

The chain has TRBV4-2 and TRBJ2-2; D not resolved. The CDR3 runs 15 residues. Germline CDR1 and CDR2: LGHNA and YNFKEQ. Trimming took off 0 bases at V and 7 bases at J, with 12 bases between the two ends. The CDR3 region is CASSQDQASYGELFF. Written as DNA, the CDR3 is TGTGCCAGCAGCCAAGATCAAGCCTCTTACGGGGAGCTGTTTTTT.

The V gene is TRBV4-1, the J gene TRBJ1-1; D is possibly TRBD1 (5 bases). The length of the CDR3 is 16 residues. The V end was cut by 3 bases, the J end by 3 bases, with 17 bases between. Germline V gene data show CDR1 as MGHRA and CDR2 as YSYEKL. In DNA, the CDR3 is TGCGCCAGCAGCCAGGGGATGGGACGGTTTGACACTGAAGCTTTCTTT. This encodes CASSQGMGRFDTEAFF.

This clonotype was recorded a few times. The chain is built from TRBV3-1 and TRBJ1-1; 9 bases align to TRBD1. V lost 3 bases and J lost 0; bases outside the gene matches: 5. The germline gives CDR1 LGHDT, CDR2 YNNKEL (reference sequence). The length of the CDR3 is 16 residues. CDR3 in DNA: TGTGCCAGCAGCCAGTCAGGGACAGGGCTGAACACTGAAGCTTTCTTT. Protein sequence: CASSQSGTGLNTEAFF.

The chain links TRBV28 to TRBJ2-7; possible D gene TRBD1, 5 bases. The CDR3 covers 13 residues. Germline V CDR1 and CDR2: MDHEN, SYDVKM. The V gene lost 2 bases and the J gene lost 3 bases, with 8 bases spanning the gap. The CDR3 DNA reads as TGTGCCAGCAGTTTACAGGGTCTCTACGAGCAGTACGTC. It translates to CASSLQGLYEQYV.

This clonotype was found once. V is TRBV2 and J is TRBJ2-7; possibly TRBD1 for D (5 bases). Trimming removed 0 bases at V and 2 bases at J, with 8 bases between. The CDR3 is 14 residues long. Germline assignment: CDR1 SNHLY and CDR2 FYNNEI. CDR3 in DNA: TGTGCCAGCAGTGAAGCAACAGGAGCCTACGAGCAGTACTTC. Protein sequence: CASSEATGAYEQYF.

The rearrangement uses TRBV4-3 and TRBJ2-2; D gene uncertain. Germline CDR1 reads LGHNA; CDR2 reads YSLEER. Trimming pared 0 bases from V and 6 bases from J, leaving 8 bases between. This CDR3 has 14 amino acids. In DNA, the CDR3 is TGCGCCAGCAGCCAAGATATATCATCCGGGGAGCTGTTTTTT. It translates to CASSQDISSGELFF.

The V gene is TRBV2, the J gene TRBJ2-2, with 10 bases aligning to TRBD2. Germline CDR1 reads SNHLY; CDR2 reads FYNNEI. The CDR3 has 15 residues. Trimming cost V 3 bases and J 6 bases; bases outside gene matches: 4. CDR3 loop: CASSDYGLAAGELFF. For the CDR3, the DNA is TGTGCCAGCAGTGATTACGGACTAGCGGCCGGGGAGCTGTTTTTT.

The chain employs TRBV12-3 or TRBV12-4 and TRBJ1-5; the D is unclear. The CDR3 runs 14 residues. V was trimmed by 0 bases and J by 4 bases, leaving 7 bases between them. The CDR3 nucleotides read TGTGCCAGCAGTTTAGCGCGGCAAAATCAGCCCCAGCATTTT. Its protein product is CASSLARQNQPQHF.

CDR3 sequence: CASSSGSLEQYF. CDR3 DNA: TGTGCCAGCAGCTCCGGGTCCCTCGAGCAGTACTTC. The chain joins TRBV13 to TRBJ2-7; D is undetermined. CDR1 is PRHDT, CDR2 FYEKMQ, per germline (reference sequence). V shed 4 bases and J shed 6 bases, with 10 bases lying between them. The CDR3 extends over 12 amino acids.

The rearrangement links TRBV7-9 to TRBJ2-7; maybe TRBD1 (6 bases). The CDR3 has 12 residues. V was pared by 2 bases and J by 6 bases, with 8 bases between. CDR1 SEHNR and CDR2 FQNEAQ come from the germline V gene (reference sequence). CDR3 sequence (DNA): TGTGCCAGCAGCTTACAACAGGGCGAGCAGTACTTC. Protein product: CASSLQQGEQYF.

J is TRBJ1-1 and V is TRBV29-1; perhaps TRBD1 as D (6 bases). The germline V gene encodes CDR1 SQVTM and CDR2 ANQGSEA. The CDR3 consists of 12 residues. Trimming cost V 4 bases and J 4 bases, with 10 bases left between them. CDR3 residues: CSVAGTPTEAFF. The CDR3 DNA sequence: TGCAGCGTTGCTGGGACACCCACTGAAGCTTTCTTT.

The CDR3 DNA reads TGCAGTGCTAGAGATTTGTCGGCCACGGGGGTCACAGATACGCAGTATTTT. It is translated as CSARDLSATGVTDTQYF. The V gene is TRBV20-1, the J gene TRBJ2-3, with a tentative D call TRBD2 (6 bases). This CDR3 comprises 17 residues. Trimming took 0 bases from V and 2 from J, leaving 18 bases between them. Germline-derived CDR1 and CDR2 are DFQATT and SNEGSKA (reference sequence).

This clonotype appeared once. The chain employs TRBV7-9 and TRBJ1-5; no clear D. The CDR3 is made up of 14 amino acids. The germline CDR1 and CDR2 sequences are SEHNR and FQNEAQ (reference sequence). V dropped 5 bases and J dropped 4 bases, with 12 bases sitting between them. The CDR3 reads CASSQDGANQPQHF. CDR3 sequence (DNA): TGTGCCAGCAGCCAGGACGGCGCAAATCAGCCCCAGCATTTT. The full variable domain, completed using reference TRBV7-9 and TRBJ1-5, is DTGVSQNPRHKITKRGQNVTFRCDPISEHNRLYWYRQTLGQGPEFLTYFQNEAQLEKSRLLSDRFSAERPKGSFSTLEIQRTEQGDSAMYLCASSQDGANQPQHFGDGTRLSIL.

This clonotype appeared once. The chain links TRBV7-9 to TRBJ2-1; D is undetermined. The CDR3 loop spans 13 amino acids. V lost 2 bases, J lost 8 bases, and 10 bases lay in between. Germline CDR1 SEHNR, CDR2 FQNEAQ (reference sequence). In nucleotides, the CDR3 is TGTGCCAGCAGCTTAAGACCCCTCGATGAGCAGTTCTTC. Translated: CASSLRPLDEQFF. The full variable domain, in which reference TRBV7-9 and TRBJ2-1 provide the parts outside the CDR3, is DTGVSQNPRHKITKRGQNVTFRCDPISEHNRLYWYRQTLGQGPEFLTYFQNEAQLEKSRLLSDRFSAERPKGSFSTLEIQRTEQGDSAMYLCASSLRPLDEQFFGPGTRLTVL.

The chain joins TRBV7-9 to TRBJ1-2; TRBD1 matches 11 bases. The CDR3 has 14 residues. Germline CDR1 reads SEHNR; CDR2 reads FQNEAQ (reference sequence). V gave up 5 bases and J gave up 6 bases; unmatched junction bases: 5. The CDR3 spells CASSPWTGGDGYTF. CDR3 DNA sequence: TGTGCCAGCAGCCCGTGGACAGGGGGCGATGGCTACACCTTC.

This chain uses TRBV5-1 with TRBJ2-3; D is uncertain. Trimming removed 4 bases at V and 2 bases at J, with 11 bases between. The CDR3 is 14 amino acids. In germline, CDR1 is SGHRS, CDR2 YFSETQ. CDR3: CASSLSVTTDTQYF. For the CDR3, the DNA is TGCGCCAGCAGCCTAAGCGTTACCACAGATACGCAGTATTTT.

The rearrangement joins TRBV12-3 or TRBV12-4 to TRBJ2-1, with a weak D call TRBD1 (5 bases). V was pared by 9 bases and J by 7 bases, with 7 bases between. This CDR3 comprises 10 residues. CDR3 in DNA: TGTGCCAGTAAGGGGAATGAGCAGTTCTTC. This encodes CASKGNEQFF.

The chain joins TRBV28 to TRBJ2-7; TRBD2 is a possible D gene (5 bases). The V gene lost 6 bases and the J gene lost 0 bases, with 15 bases spanning the gap. Germline V gives CDR1 MDHEN, CDR2 SYDVKM. This CDR3 comprises 15 residues. The CDR3 nucleotides read TGTGCCAGCAGCCCTAGAGGGATCAGCTCCTACGAGCAGTACTTC. Protein sequence: CASSPRGISSYEQYF.

The rearrangement joins TRBV6-2 or TRBV6-3 to TRBJ2-1, with D maybe TRBD1 (6 bases). V gave up 0 bases and J gave up 10 bases, with 16 bases separating them. There are 15 residues in the CDR3. The V gene's germline CDR1 is MNHEY and CDR2 SVGEGT. Here the CDR3 reads CASSYSIQGPDEQFF. CDR3 in DNA: TGTGCCAGCAGTTACTCGATCCAGGGGCCTGACGAGCAGTTCTTC.

The V call is TRBV30, the J call TRBJ1-5, with no clear D. The CDR3 has 14 amino acids. In germline, CDR1 is GTSNPN, CDR2 SVGIG (reference sequence). V lost 4 bases to trimming and J lost 2 bases, with 12 bases between them. DNA of the CDR3: TGTGCCTGGACCCCGGGGATGGGCAATCAGCCCCAGCATTTT. This translates into CAWTPGMGNQPQHF.

This clonotype is a singleton in its sample. The V and J genes are TRBV29-1 and TRBJ2-7; tentatively, D is TRBD2 (5 bases). V lost 6 bases to trimming and J lost 10 bases, with 16 bases between them. CDR1 and CDR2 (germline): SQVTM, ANQGSEA. The CDR3 contains 11 residues. The CDR3 nucleotides read TGCAGCGTAGCGGACGGTGCTGGACAGTACTTC. Amino acids: CSVADGAGQYF.

The chain has TRBV9 and TRBJ2-3; weak D call: TRBD2 (7 bases). The CDR3 length is 17 residues. Per the germline V gene, CDR1 is SGDLS and CDR2 is YYNGEE. V lost 0 bases and J lost 2, with 16 bases in between. CDR3 nucleotide sequence: TGTGCCAGCAGCGTAGATGGGGGGGGCCGGGTCACAGATACGCAGTATTTT. This translates into CASSVDGGGRVTDTQYF.